This T cell receptor (beta chain) was captured in a study of blood T cell repertoires in COVID-19 (dated by TCRdb to the early 2020s). In the study overall: Samples covering the acute and convalescent phases of COVID-19 were provided by collaborators in the United States, Italy and Spain. The material from the prospective study consisted of cDNA or gDNA derived from T cells, B-cell-depleted T cells, or PBMCs. Deeply sampled blood TCRbeta repertoires from subjects exposed to, actively infected with, or recovered from COVID-19 were included in the dataset. The repertoires were released in a freely available public database intended as a resource for research on the immune response to SARS-CoV-2. Samples came from the ongoing ImmuneRACE study (first 160 participants) plus 1,254 subjects from 6 global collaborators. Sample metadata almost always included a de-identified subject ID, COVID-19 status, age in years and sex. HLA class I and class II types, where available, came from metadata supplied by the sample provider rather than from assay-based typing.

Clipping removes 2 bases from V and 0 bases from J, with 11 as the unmatched junction base count. The CDR3 spans 18 residues, from the cysteine through the phenylalanine. Only the CDR3 part of the read is kept: 54 bases, read in frame from the first base. In the germline V gene, CDR1 corresponds to SNHLY and CDR2 to FYNNEI. TCRbeta CDR3 regions were amplified from genomic DNA by means of the immunoSEQ Assay, a bias-controlled multiplex PCR. Per the authors' processing: Within the assay, amplification of reference gene primers was used to estimate how many nucleated cells each sample contained. To quantify the absolute abundance of each unique TCRbeta CDR3 rearrangement, sequence reads were collapsed and filtered. For each sample, productive Simpson clonality was calculated as the square root of Simpson's diversity index over productive rearrangements. Entries here come from immuneACCESS through TCRdb and include only in-frame sequences with V and J called. Some clones fail to appear in such tables; in the studies checked, an unresolved V gene covers under half of the shortfall, and the cause of the remainder is unknown. V, J and clone size derive from that table, while D and trimming were established from the DNA sequence. The sample records roughly 160,000 clones, around 80% of which are singletons. The ten largest clones add up to 9.5% to 11% of the sample.

Enrolling through a virtual design, the prospective study's participants ranged in age from roughly 18 to 90 years and lived across approximately 25 United States geographic areas. Cohort assignment in the prospective study relied on participant-reported clinical history from a screening survey and a study questionnaire. Recovered participants in ImmuneRACE Cohort 3 were defined as having two consecutive negative NP/OP PCR tests, clearance from a healthcare professional, or resolution of symptoms. Each participant in the prospective study had whole blood, serum and a nasopharyngeal or oropharyngeal swab collected by mobile phlebotomists. Additional blood draws and questionnaires over an approximately 2-month period could optionally be provided by prospective study participants. Before DNA extraction, prospective study blood samples were shipped either frozen or at room temperature. As regards this clone: This clone's antigen is unknown. Base quality data are lacking; no much larger clone is found one base away.

Points the paper makes about the study in general: The quantity of clinical and demographic metadata differed by source and by participant and was supplied without curation.

The sequence was collected from a man aged 50 or older who had recovered from COVID-19. Sequencing was done on a sample of PBMCs or T cells enriched from blood (not recorded which). Recombination connected TRBV2 to TRBJ2-7; TRBD2 lines up with 9 middle nucleotides. The DNA is as follows: TGTGCCAGCAGTGAAAGTTGGGCTAGCGGGGTGAGCTCCTACGAGCAGTACTTC. Its translation is CASSESWASGVSSYEQYF.